Shown below are 4 T cell receptor beta chains from a single sample sequenced in a study of shared clonotypes between healthy human individuals. Here immunoSEQ multiplex PCR was the method, and the copy in TCRdb shows in-frame clones only, minus some. The sample contains over a million clones, roughly 96% of which appear only once. The material sequenced was naive CD4+ T cells sorted from blood. Subset reported: CD45RA+ positively selected. The receptor source for this set is a man aged 25 to 40 in good health.

The chain is built from TRBV5-1 and TRBJ2-7; perhaps TRBD1 as D (7 bases). The CDR3 is 14 residues long. Trimming removed 0 bases from V and 6 bases from J, with 13 bases in between. Germline lookup yields CDR1 SGHRS and CDR2 YFSETQ. In DNA form, the CDR3 reads TGCGCCAGCAGCTTGGCCCCCAGGGGGGCCGAGCAGTACTTC. It codes for CASSLAPRGAEQYF.

The rearrangement joins TRBV10-3 to TRBJ2-3; 9 bases are shared with TRBD2. The ends lost 5 bases at V and 5 bases at J; junction bases unmatched: 11. The V gene's germline CDR1 is ENHRY and CDR2 SYGVKD. CDR3 length equals 16 residues. CDR3 sequence reads: CAISLGLASLGDTQYF. The CDR3 bases are TGTGCCATCAGTCTAGGACTAGCGAGTCTAGGAGATACGCAGTATTTT.

In this sample, this clone turned up once. The genes are TRBV28 and TRBJ2-3; possible D gene TRBD2, 5 bases. The germline V gene encodes CDR1 MDHEN and CDR2 SYDVKM. The CDR3 covers 15 residues. With 3 bases removed from V and 4 bases from J, the gap between germline ends came to 14 bases. The CDR3 reads CASSFVAGWADTQYF. The CDR3 DNA sequence: TGTGCCAGCAGTTTCGTTGCGGGTTGGGCAGATACGCAGTATTTT.

This chain uses TRBV9 with TRBJ2-2; TRBD1 is a possible D gene (6 bases). The length of the CDR3 is 14 residues. V dropped 3 bases and J dropped 2 bases, with 8 bases sitting between them. Germline V lookup: CDR1 SGDLS, CDR2 YYNGEE. CDR3 amino acids: CASSGTVNTGELFF. The CDR3, as DNA: TGTGCCAGCAGCGGGACAGTTAACACCGGGGAGCTGTTTTTT.